This entry lists 5 T cell receptor beta chains sequenced from one sample in a study of T cells in Graves' hyperthyroidism and ophthalmopathy. RNA transcripts were the template for amplifying TCR beta CDR3 regions. First-round RT-PCR of the TCR CDR3 relied on the HTBI primer set. TCRdb reanalysed the multiplex PCR reads using MiXCR and keeps one entry per CDR3 protein. Among roughly 640,000 distinct CDR3 sequences listed, around 16% were seen once. Material: blood. These receptors originate from a woman aged 40 to 49 with Graves' ophthalmopathy.

Points on this clonotype: A much larger clone lies a single base off, so this may be a read error. The J gene is TRBJ2-1, the V gene TRBV6-1; tentatively, D is TRBD1 or TRBD2 (5 bases each). Germline assignment: CDR1 MNHNS and CDR2 SASEGT. CDR3 length: 17 amino acids. Here the CDR3 DNA reads TGTGCCTCACGAAGAAGCCGGGACCCAGAGATCTACAATGAGCGGTTCTTC. Its protein product is CASRRSRDPEIYNERFF.

This sequence joins TRBV5-5 and TRBJ1-4; 9 bases are shared with TRBD1. Germline CDR1 and CDR2: SGHKS and YYEKEE (reference sequence). The CDR3 runs 15 residues. V shed 4 bases and J 7 bases; nucleotides not matched to a gene: 8. This CDR3 reads CASSTRDRALEKLFF. The DNA for the CDR3 is TGTGCCAGCAGCACCCGGGACAGGGCTCTTGAAAAACTGTTTTTT.

There are a few counts of this clonotype. CDR3 coding DNA: TGCAGCGTTGAAGAACCAGACAATGAGCAGTTCTTC. It codes for CSVEEPDNEQFF. The rearrangement uses TRBV29-1 and TRBJ2-1; D is uncertain. The CDR3 has 12 residues. Germline loops: CDR1 SQVTM, CDR2 ANQGSEA. Trimming removed 0 bases from V and 5 bases from J, with 5 bases in between.

The chain uses TRBV6-5 and TRBJ2-2; perhaps TRBD2 as D (5 bases). Germline values: CDR1 MNHEY, CDR2 SVGAGI. The germline V and J ends were trimmed by 4 bases and 1 base, with 13 bases remaining between them. This CDR3 comprises 16 residues. Here the CDR3 DNA reads TGTGCCAGCAGTTCCTGGGCTAGCCTGAACACCGGGGAGCTGTTTTTT. Its translation is CASSSWASLNTGELFF.

This chain connects TRBV7-9 to TRBJ2-2, with unresolved D. CDR1 SEHNR and CDR2 FQNEAQ come from the germline V gene (reference sequence). The CDR3 has 14 residues. Trimming removed 9 bases from V and 6 bases from J, with 17 bases in between. The CDR3 region has the DNA TGTGCCAGTAGTATAACGCAGGTGGCCGGGGAGCTGTTTTTT. It specifies CASSITQVAGELFF. The entire variable domain, with the rest obtained from reference TRBV7-9 and TRBJ2-2, is as follows: DTGVSQNPRHKITKRGQNVTFRCDPISEHNRLYWYRQTLGQGPEFLTYFQNEAQLEKSRLLSDRFSAERPKGSFSTLEIQRTEQGDSAMYLCASSITQVAGELFFGEGSRLTVL.